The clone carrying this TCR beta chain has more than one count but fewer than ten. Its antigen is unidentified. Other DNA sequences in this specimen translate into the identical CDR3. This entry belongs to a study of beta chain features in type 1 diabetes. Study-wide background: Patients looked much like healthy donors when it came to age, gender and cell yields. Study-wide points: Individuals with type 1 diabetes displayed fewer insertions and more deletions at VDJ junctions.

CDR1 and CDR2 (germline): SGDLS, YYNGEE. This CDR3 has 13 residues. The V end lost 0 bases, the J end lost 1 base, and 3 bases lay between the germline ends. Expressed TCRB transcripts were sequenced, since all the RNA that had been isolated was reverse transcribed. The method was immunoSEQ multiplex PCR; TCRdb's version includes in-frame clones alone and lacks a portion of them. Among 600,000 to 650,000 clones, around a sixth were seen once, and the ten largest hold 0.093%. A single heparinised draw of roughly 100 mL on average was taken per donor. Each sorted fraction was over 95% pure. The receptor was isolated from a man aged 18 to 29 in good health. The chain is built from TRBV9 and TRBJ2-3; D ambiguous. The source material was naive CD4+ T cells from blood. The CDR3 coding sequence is TGTGCCAGCAGCGTAGTCGGCACAGATACGCAGTATTTT. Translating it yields CASSVVGTDTQYF.